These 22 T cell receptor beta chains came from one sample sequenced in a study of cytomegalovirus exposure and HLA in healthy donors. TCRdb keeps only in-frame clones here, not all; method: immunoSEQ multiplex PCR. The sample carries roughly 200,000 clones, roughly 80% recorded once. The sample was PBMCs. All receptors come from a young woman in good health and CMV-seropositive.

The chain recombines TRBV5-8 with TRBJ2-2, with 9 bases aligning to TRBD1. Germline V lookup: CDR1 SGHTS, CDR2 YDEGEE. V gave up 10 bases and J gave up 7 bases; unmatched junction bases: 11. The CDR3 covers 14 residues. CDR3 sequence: CARRDRENVGELFF. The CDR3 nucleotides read TGTGCCCGCCGGGACAGGGAGAATGTCGGGGAGCTGTTTTTT.

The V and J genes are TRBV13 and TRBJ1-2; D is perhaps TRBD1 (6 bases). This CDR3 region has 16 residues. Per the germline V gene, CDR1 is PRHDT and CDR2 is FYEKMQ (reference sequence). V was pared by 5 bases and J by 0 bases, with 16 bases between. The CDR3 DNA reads TGTGCCAGCAGCACGGGGACATCAGCGGCTAACTATGGCTACACCTTC. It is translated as CASSTGTSAANYGYTF. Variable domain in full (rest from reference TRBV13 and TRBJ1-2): AAGVIQSPRHLIKEKRETATLKCYPIPRHDTVYWYQQGPGQDPQFLISFYEKMQSDKGSIPDRFSAQQFSDYHSELNMSSLELGDSALYFCASSTGTSAANYGYTFGSGTRLTVV.

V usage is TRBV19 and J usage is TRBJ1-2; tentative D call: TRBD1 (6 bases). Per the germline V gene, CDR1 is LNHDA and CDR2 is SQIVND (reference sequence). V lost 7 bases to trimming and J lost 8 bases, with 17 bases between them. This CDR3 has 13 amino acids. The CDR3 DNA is TGTGCCAGTACCGGGGGGCAGGTCGACGGCTACACCTTC. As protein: CASTGGQVDGYTF.

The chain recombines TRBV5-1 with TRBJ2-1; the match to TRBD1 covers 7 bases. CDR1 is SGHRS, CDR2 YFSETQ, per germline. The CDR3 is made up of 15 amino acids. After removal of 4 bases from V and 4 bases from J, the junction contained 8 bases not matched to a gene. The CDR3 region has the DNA TGCGCCAGCAGCACCCGGGACAGACCATACAATGAGCAGTTCTTC. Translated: CASSTRDRPYNEQFF.

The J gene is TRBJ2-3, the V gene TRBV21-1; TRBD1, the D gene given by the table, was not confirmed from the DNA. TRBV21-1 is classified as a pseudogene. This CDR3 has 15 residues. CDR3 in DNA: TGTGCCAGCCCTCAGGGACAGGGCTTGTCAGATACGCAGTATTTT. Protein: CASPQGQGLSDTQYF.

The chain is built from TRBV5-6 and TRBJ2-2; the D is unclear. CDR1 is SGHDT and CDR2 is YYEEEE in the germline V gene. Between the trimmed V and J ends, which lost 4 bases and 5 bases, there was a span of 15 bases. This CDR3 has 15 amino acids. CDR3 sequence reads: CASSTGVVFTGELFF. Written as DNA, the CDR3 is TGTGCCAGCAGCACCGGTGTGGTATTTACCGGGGAGCTGTTTTTT.

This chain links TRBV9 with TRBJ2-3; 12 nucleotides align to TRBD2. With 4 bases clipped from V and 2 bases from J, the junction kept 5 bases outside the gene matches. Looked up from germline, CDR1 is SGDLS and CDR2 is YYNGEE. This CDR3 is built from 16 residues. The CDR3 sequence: CASSPLAGGTTDTQYF. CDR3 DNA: TGTGCCAGCAGCCCCCTAGCGGGGGGGACCACAGATACGCAGTATTTT. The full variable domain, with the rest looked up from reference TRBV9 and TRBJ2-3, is DSGVTQTPKHLITATGQRVTLRCSPRSGDLSVYWYQQSLDQGLQFLIQYYNGEERAKGNILERFSAQQFPDLHSELNLSSLELGDSALYFCASSPLAGGTTDTQYFGPGTRLTVL.

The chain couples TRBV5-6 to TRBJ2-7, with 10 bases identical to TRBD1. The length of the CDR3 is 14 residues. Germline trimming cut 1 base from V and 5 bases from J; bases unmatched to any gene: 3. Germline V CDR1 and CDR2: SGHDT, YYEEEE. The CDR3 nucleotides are TGTGCCAGCAGCTTGTGGACAGGGGGGAACGAGCAGTACTTC. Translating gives CASSLWTGGNEQYF.

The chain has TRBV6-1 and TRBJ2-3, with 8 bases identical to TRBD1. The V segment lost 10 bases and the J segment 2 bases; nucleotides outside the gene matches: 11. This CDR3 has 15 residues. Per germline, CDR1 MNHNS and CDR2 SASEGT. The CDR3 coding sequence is TGTGCCACCTCTTTGGACAGGGTGGACACAGATACGCAGTATTTT. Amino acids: CATSLDRVDTDTQYF.

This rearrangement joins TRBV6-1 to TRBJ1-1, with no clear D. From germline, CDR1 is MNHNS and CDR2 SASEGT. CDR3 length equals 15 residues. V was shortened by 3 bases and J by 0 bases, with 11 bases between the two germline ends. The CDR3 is CASSEGRPMNTEAFF. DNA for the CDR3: TGTGCCAGCAGTGAGGGGAGGCCCATGAACACTGAAGCTTTCTTT.

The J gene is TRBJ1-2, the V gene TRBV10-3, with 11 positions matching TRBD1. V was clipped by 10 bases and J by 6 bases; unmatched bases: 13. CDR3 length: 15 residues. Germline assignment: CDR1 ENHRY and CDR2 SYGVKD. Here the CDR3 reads CATRGQGETWDGYTF. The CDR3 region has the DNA TGTGCCACCAGGGGACAGGGGGAAACTTGGGATGGCTACACCTTC.

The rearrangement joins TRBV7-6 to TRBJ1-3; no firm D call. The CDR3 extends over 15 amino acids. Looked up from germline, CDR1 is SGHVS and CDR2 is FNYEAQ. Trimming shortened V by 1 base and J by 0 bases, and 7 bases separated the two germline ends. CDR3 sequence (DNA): TGTGCCAGCAGCTTAGGAGACACCTCTGGAAACACCATATATTTT. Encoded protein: CASSLGDTSGNTIYF.

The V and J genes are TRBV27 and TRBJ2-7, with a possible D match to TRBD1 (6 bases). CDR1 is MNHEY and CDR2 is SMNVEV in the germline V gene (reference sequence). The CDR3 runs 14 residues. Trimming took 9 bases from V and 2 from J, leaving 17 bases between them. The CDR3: CARVGAQLTYEQYF. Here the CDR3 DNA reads TGTGCCAGGGTGGGGGCCCAGCTCACCTACGAGCAGTACTTC.

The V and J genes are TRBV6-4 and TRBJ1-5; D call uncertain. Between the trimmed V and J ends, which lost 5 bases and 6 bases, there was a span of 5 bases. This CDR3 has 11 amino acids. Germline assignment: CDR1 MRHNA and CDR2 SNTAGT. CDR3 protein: CASSLGQPQHF. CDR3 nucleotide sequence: TGTGCCAGCAGTCTCGGTCAGCCCCAGCATTTT.

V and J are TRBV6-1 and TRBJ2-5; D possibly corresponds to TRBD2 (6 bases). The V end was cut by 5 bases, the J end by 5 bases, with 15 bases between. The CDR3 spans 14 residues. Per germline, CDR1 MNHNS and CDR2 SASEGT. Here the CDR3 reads CASSPRDWVETQYF. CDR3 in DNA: TGTGCCAGCAGTCCGCGGGACTGGGTGGAGACCCAGTACTTC.

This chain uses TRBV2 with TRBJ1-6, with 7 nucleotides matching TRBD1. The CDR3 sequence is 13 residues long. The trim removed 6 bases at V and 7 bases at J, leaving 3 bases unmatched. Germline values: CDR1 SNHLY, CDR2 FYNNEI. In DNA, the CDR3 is TGTGCCAGCAGAGACAGGGAAAATTCACCCCTCCACTTT. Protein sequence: CASRDRENSPLHF.

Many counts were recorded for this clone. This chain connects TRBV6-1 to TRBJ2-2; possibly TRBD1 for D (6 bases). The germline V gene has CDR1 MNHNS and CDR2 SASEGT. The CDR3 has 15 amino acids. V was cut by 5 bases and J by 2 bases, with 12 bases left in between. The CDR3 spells CASSIQQGNTGELFF. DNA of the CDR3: TGTGCCAGCAGTATTCAACAGGGAAACACCGGGGAGCTGTTTTTT.

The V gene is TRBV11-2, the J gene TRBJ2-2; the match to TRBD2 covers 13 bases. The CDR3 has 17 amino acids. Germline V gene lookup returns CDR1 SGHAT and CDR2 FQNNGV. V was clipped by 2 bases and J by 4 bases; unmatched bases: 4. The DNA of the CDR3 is TGTGCCAGCAGCTTATTGGGACTAGCGGGGCCCACCGGGGAGCTGTTTTTT. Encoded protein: CASSLLGLAGPTGELFF.

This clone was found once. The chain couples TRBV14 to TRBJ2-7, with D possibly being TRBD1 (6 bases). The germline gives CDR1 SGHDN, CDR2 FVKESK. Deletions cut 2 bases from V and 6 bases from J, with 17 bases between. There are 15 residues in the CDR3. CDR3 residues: CASSQLGGTSGEQYF. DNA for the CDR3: TGTGCCAGCAGCCAATTAGGGGGAACCTCCGGCGAGCAGTACTTC.

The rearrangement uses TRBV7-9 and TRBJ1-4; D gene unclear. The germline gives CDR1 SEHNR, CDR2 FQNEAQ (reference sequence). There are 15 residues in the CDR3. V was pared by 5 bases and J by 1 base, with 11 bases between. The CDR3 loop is CASSANILTNEKLFF. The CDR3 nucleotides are TGTGCCAGCAGCGCTAATATATTAACTAATGAAAAACTGTTTTTT. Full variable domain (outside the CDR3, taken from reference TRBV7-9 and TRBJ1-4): DTGVSQNPRHKITKRGQNVTFRCDPISEHNRLYWYRQTLGQGPEFLTYFQNEAQLEKSRLLSDRFSAERPKGSFSTLEIQRTEQGDSAMYLCASSANILTNEKLFFGSGTQLSVL.

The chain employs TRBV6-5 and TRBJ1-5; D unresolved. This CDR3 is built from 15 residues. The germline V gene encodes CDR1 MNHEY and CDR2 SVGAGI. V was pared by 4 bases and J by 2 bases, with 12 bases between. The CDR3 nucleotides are TGTGCCAGCAGTTCGCGACACAACGGCAATCAGCCCCAGCATTTT. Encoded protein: CASSSRHNGNQPQHF.

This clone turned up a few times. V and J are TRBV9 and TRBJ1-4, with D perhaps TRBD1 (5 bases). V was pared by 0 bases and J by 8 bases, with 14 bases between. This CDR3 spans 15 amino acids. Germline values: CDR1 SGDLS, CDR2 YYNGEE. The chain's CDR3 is CASSVAAQGFEKLFF. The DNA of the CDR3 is TGTGCCAGCAGCGTAGCAGCGCAGGGTTTCGAAAAACTGTTTTTT.